Listed below are T cell receptor beta chains from one sample, sequenced in a study of T cell clones after liver transplantation. TCRdb's copy holds only in-frame clones and misses some; the assay was immunoSEQ multiplex PCR. There are 45,000 to 60,000 clones in the sample; 86% occur only once, and about an eighth lies in the top ten. Here the sequenced sample was CD8+ T cells from blood, taken 12 months after liver transplant. These TCRs come from a human patient who received a liver transplant. Some of the T cells may derive from the graft donor. The CDR3 runs from the conserved cysteine through the conserved F or W. Each record gives: J gene, clone size, V gene, D gene, CDR3 DNA, CDR3 protein. D genes are given only for firm matches. Clone size is stated in some rows and not others, as once, few, many or a class when expanded.

TRBJ2-1 . TRBV27 TRBD2 TGTGCCAGCACCTCTGGGCGGGAGGCGTACAATGAGCAGTTCTTC CASTSGREAYNEQFF
TRBJ2-5 . TRBV5-6 . TGTGCCAGCAGCTCCGAACGGGGGATGGAAGAGACCCAGTACTTC CASSSERGMEETQYF
TRBJ1-1 . TRBV6-5 . TGTGCCAGCAGTAATGTACTCGGGAACACTGAAGCTTTCTTT CASSNVLGNTEAFF
TRBJ1-1 . TRBV2 . TGTGCCAGTGCCAGGGGAAAACTAAACACTGAAGCTTTCTTT CASARGKLNTEAFF
TRBJ2-2 . TRBV27 . TGTGCCAGCAGCCCGAACACCGGGGAGCTGTTTTTT CASSPNTGELFF
TRBJ2-7 once TRBV7-6 . TGTGCCAGCAGCTCGTACACTCCGCCTTCCTACGAGCAGTACTTC CASSSYTPPSYEQYF
TRBJ1-5 . TRBV28 . TGTGCCAGCAGTTTAAGGGGAGGTCGACAGCCCCAGCATTTT CASSLRGGRQPQHF
TRBJ2-7 . TRBV29-1 TRBD1 TGCAGCGTTGAAGCCCCCGACAGGGGCACCTACGAGCAGTACTTC CSVEAPDRGTYEQYF
TRBJ1-1 . TRBV15 TRBD1 TGTGCCACCAGCAGGACAGGGTGGACTGAAGCTTTCTTT CATSRTGWTEAFF
TRBJ2-2 . TRBV19 . TGTGCCAGTACCCCCGGGTGGGGCACCGGGGAGCTGTTTTTT CASTPGWGTGELFF
TRBJ1-5 once TRBV7-9 . TGTGCCAGCAGCTTAGGTGGCTTCAATCAGCCCCAGCATTTT CASSLGGFNQPQHF
TRBJ1-3 few TRBV5-5 . TGTGCCAGCAGCTTGGAAGCACGAAACACCATATATTTT CASSLEARNTIYF
TRBJ2-1 . TRBV19 TRBD2 TGTGCCAGTAGTATGGGGGGGTACAATGAGCAGTTCTTC CASSMGGYNEQFF
TRBJ2-3 many TRBV7-3 TRBD2 TGTGCCAGCAGAGCTAGCGGGAGGAGGGCGGATACGCAGTATTTT CASRASGRRADTQYF
TRBJ2-7 once TRBV29-1 . TGCAGCGTTGAATCGGGGGAGCAGTACTTC CSVESGEQYF
TRBJ2-7 . TRBV19 TRBD2 TGTGCCAGTAGACTTACTAGCGGTAGCTCCTACGAGCAGTACTTC CASRLTSGSSYEQYF
TRBJ1-2 . TRBV4-2 . TGTGCCAGCAGCCAAGTGGGGGAACAGTACTATGGCTACACCTTC CASSQVGEQYYGYTF
TRBJ1-5 once TRBV15 . TGTGCCACCAGCAGAGGATCCAGGCCCCAGCATTTT CATSRGSRPQHF